The 19 T cell receptor beta chains below were found in one sample sequenced in a study of cytomegalovirus exposure and HLA in healthy donors. The PCR employed 60 Vbeta primers together with 13 Jbeta primers. The repertoire was sequenced with immunoSEQ multiplex PCR; TCRdb's copy has only in-frame clones and lacks some. The sample comprises about 95,000 clones, about three quarters of which are singletons, and approximately 8.2% rests with the top ten. The sample consisted of PBMCs. The receptors stem from a man between 60 and 75 years old in good health and CMV-seronegative.

This chain links TRBV19 with TRBJ1-5, with unresolved D. Trimming pared 5 bases from V and 5 bases from J, leaving 7 bases between. Germline values: CDR1 LNHDA, CDR2 SQIVND (reference sequence). The CDR3 contains 12 residues. The CDR3 nucleotides are TGTGCCAGTAGTCCTTCGGATCAGCCCCAGCATTTT. Its translation: CASSPSDQPQHF.

This chain joins TRBV19 and TRBJ2-2; 8 bases line up with TRBD1. Germline V gene lookup returns CDR1 LNHDA and CDR2 SQIVND (reference sequence). The V gene end was trimmed by 7 bases and the J gene end by 1 base; junction bases not matched to a gene: 2. The CDR3 has 14 residues. CDR3 sequence: CASIGTGNTGELFF. In DNA, the CDR3 is TGTGCCAGTATCGGGACAGGGAACACCGGGGAGCTGTTTTTT.

The chain recombines TRBV4-1 with TRBJ1-3; the D gene is possibly TRBD1 (6 bases). Germline V gene lookup returns CDR1 MGHRA and CDR2 YSYEKL. V lost 1 base and J lost 0, with 10 bases in between. This CDR3 contains 16 residues. The CDR3 coding sequence is TGCGCCAGCAGCCAAGGGCAGGGGACCTCTGGAAACACCATATATTTT. The encoded protein is CASSQGQGTSGNTIYF.

The chain links TRBV19 to TRBJ1-2; D ambiguous. The CDR3 sequence is 13 residues long. CDR1 is LNHDA and CDR2 is SQIVND in the germline V gene (reference sequence). The V and J ends lost 5 bases and 3 bases respectively, with 10 bases between them. The CDR3 region is CASSATGDYGYTF. CDR3 in DNA: TGTGCCAGTAGTGCCACGGGTGACTATGGCTACACCTTC. The full variable domain, in which reference TRBV19 and TRBJ1-2 provide the parts outside the CDR3, is DGGITQSPKYLFRKEGQNVTLSCEQNLNHDAMYWYRQDPGQGLRLIYYSQIVNDFQKGDIAEGYSVSREKKESFPLTVTSAQKNPTAFYLCASSATGDYGYTFGSGTRLTVV.

With respect to this clone: The sample contains more than one DNA sequence encoding this CDR3. The chain couples TRBV7-9 to TRBJ2-5; 9 positions agree with TRBD2. The germline gives CDR1 SEHNR, CDR2 FQNEAQ (reference sequence). After removal of 1 base from V and 4 bases from J, the junction contained 1 base not matched to a gene. The CDR3 length is 14 residues. The CDR3 sequence is CASSLVLAGETQYF. As DNA, the CDR3 is TGTGCCAGCAGCTTAGTACTAGCGGGAGAGACCCAGTACTTC. The variable domain in full, completed from reference TRBV7-9 and TRBJ2-5, reads DTGVSQNPRHKITKRGQNVTFRCDPISEHNRLYWYRQTLGQGPEFLTYFQNEAQLEKSRLLSDRFSAERPKGSFSTLEIQRTEQGDSAMYLCASSLVLAGETQYFGPGTRLLVL.

The DNA for the CDR3 is TGTGCCAGCAGACTAGCGTTCAGGGAGACCCAGTACTTC. Its translation: CASRLAFRETQYF. The V gene is TRBV2, the J gene TRBJ2-5; the match to TRBD2 covers 7 bases. Germline-derived CDR1 and CDR2 are SNHLY and FYNNEI. The CDR3 covers 13 residues. V gave up 6 bases and J gave up 5 bases; unmatched junction bases: 6.

This clone was seen only a few times. The chain links TRBV5-1 to TRBJ2-1; 11 bases line up with TRBD2. With 0 bases clipped from V and 2 bases from J, the junction kept 7 bases outside the gene matches. Germline V gene data show CDR1 as SGHRS and CDR2 as YFSETQ. There are 18 residues in the CDR3. CDR3 region: CASSLEQIAGGPYNEQFF. CDR3 nucleotide sequence: TGCGCCAGCAGCTTGGAACAGATAGCGGGAGGGCCCTACAATGAGCAGTTCTTC.

This clone was seen more than once but under ten times. The gene calls are TRBV7-2 and TRBJ1-1; D might be TRBD1 (6 bases). Germline V gives CDR1 SGHTA, CDR2 FQGNSA. Trimming pared 5 bases from V and 6 bases from J, leaving 22 bases between. The CDR3 covers 16 residues. The CDR3 loop reads CASSPLRGAGRAEAFF. As DNA, the CDR3 is TGTGCCAGCAGCCCCCTCCGGGGGGCGGGGAGGGCTGAAGCTTTCTTT.

The chain combines TRBV6-1 with TRBJ2-5; D possibly corresponds to TRBD2 (5 bases). The CDR3 has 12 residues. V was pared by 4 bases and J by 11 bases, with 14 bases between. Germline V gene data show CDR1 as MNHNS and CDR2 as SASEGT. CDR3 amino acids: CASSAREDEQYF. In nucleotides, the CDR3 is TGTGCCAGCAGTGCCCGGGAAGATGAGCAGTACTTC.

This clone was recorded a few times. This rearrangement joins TRBV14 to TRBJ2-1, with D possibly TRBD2 on 5 matching bases. Looked up from germline, CDR1 is SGHDN and CDR2 is FVKESK. Trimming left V 1 base short and J 6 bases short, with 10 bases between. There are 14 residues in the CDR3. The CDR3 loop reads CASSQGPGTNEQFF. In DNA form, the CDR3 reads TGTGCCAGCAGCCAAGGACCGGGAACCAATGAGCAGTTCTTC.

The V and J genes are TRBV4-1 and TRBJ1-5, with D possibly matching TRBD1 (5 bases). CDR1 MGHRA and CDR2 YSYEKL come from the germline V gene. The CDR3 covers 15 residues. Trimming removed 0 bases at V and 2 bases at J, with 8 bases between. DNA of the CDR3: TGCGCCAGCAGCCAAGATGGGGCGGGCAATCAGCCCCAGCATTTT. Protein sequence: CASSQDGAGNQPQHF.

The V call is TRBV5-1, the J call TRBJ1-1; 7 bases are shared with TRBD1. This CDR3 is 16 amino acids long. The germline V gene has CDR1 SGHRS and CDR2 YFSETQ. The junction had 15 bases not matched to a gene; V was cut back by 5 bases and J by 5 bases. Here the CDR3 reads CASRDGAGGLRTEAFF. CDR3 sequence (DNA): TGCGCCAGCAGGGACGGTGCAGGGGGTTTGCGGACTGAAGCTTTCTTT.

This chain connects TRBV19 to TRBJ2-5; a possible D gene is TRBD1 (5 bases). Trimming left V 4 bases short and J 2 bases short, with 11 bases between. CDR3 length: 14 amino acids. From germline, CDR1 is LNHDA and CDR2 SQIVND (reference sequence). In DNA, the CDR3 is TGTGCCAGTAGTAATCAGGGTGATCAAGAGACCCAGTACTTC. Residues: CASSNQGDQETQYF.

This chain connects TRBV7-2 to TRBJ1-6, with D possibly being TRBD1 (5 bases). Germline CDR1 and CDR2: SGHTA and FQGNSA. Trimming removed 0 bases at V and 8 bases at J, with 17 bases between. The CDR3 spans 17 residues. CDR3 DNA: TGTGCCAGCAGCTTAGCGCGGAGATTTGACAGAGATTCACCCCTCCACTTT. Translated: CASSLARRFDRDSPLHF.

The genes are TRBV10-2 and TRBJ1-2, with D possibly matching TRBD1 (6 bases). The CDR3 extends over 13 amino acids. Germline CDR1 WSHSY, CDR2 SAAADI. V lost 5 bases to trimming and J lost 7 bases, with 14 bases between them. CDR3 DNA sequence: TGCGCCAGCAGTCCACAGGGAAGGACTGGCTACACCTTC. Protein product: CASSPQGRTGYTF.

A single count supports this clone. The chain has TRBV18 and TRBJ1-3; 8 bases are shared with TRBD1. V was pared by 4 bases and J by 0 bases, with 14 bases of the junction left unmatched. Germline CDR1 KGHSH, CDR2 LQKENI. The CDR3 runs 19 residues. Here the CDR3 reads CASSLLDRGGPSSGNTIYF. CDR3 sequence (DNA): TGTGCCAGCTCACTCCTCGACAGGGGCGGACCCTCCTCTGGAAACACCATATATTTT.

The genes are TRBV5-1 and TRBJ2-1; TRBD2 matches at 7 bases. Germline V gene lookup returns CDR1 SGHRS and CDR2 YFSETQ. Unmatched junction bases numbered 10, after V lost 0 bases and J lost 4 bases. The CDR3 spans 17 residues. CDR3 protein: CASSLAAGGGIYNEQFF. DNA for the CDR3: TGCGCCAGCAGCTTGGCCGCCGGGGGAGGGATTTACAATGAGCAGTTCTTC.

This clone was seen just once. This chain links TRBV4-1 with TRBJ1-2, with D uncertain. The germline CDR1 and CDR2 sequences are MGHRA and YSYEKL. This CDR3 contains 15 residues. Trimming cost V 1 base and J 3 bases, with 12 bases left between them. This CDR3 is CASSQGAERDYGYTF. CDR3 bases: TGCGCCAGCAGCCAAGGTGCTGAGAGGGACTATGGCTACACCTTC.

The chain combines TRBV6-4 with TRBJ1-5, with 8 nucleotides matching TRBD1. The germline V gene has CDR1 MRHNA and CDR2 SNTAGT. CDR3 size: 16 residues. After removal of 6 bases from V and 6 bases from J, the junction contained 13 bases not matched to a gene. CDR3 amino acids: CASRGAGGQAVQPQHF. The CDR3 DNA reads TGTGCCAGCAGGGGCGCCGGGGGACAGGCGGTTCAGCCCCAGCATTTT.